The rows below give T cell receptor beta chains drawn from one sample of a study of Graves' ophthalmopathy and Graves' hyperthyroidism. Each CDR3 protein is one row after TCRdb ran MiXCR on the multiplex PCR reads. The sample lists 360,000 or so distinct CDR3 sequences, roughly 18% occurring once. Sample: peripheral blood. The source of these receptors is a woman aged 18-29 years with Graves' ophthalmopathy. Both conserved end residues are part of each CDR3. Each record gives: CDR3 DNA, CDR3 protein, clone size, V gene, D gene, J gene. D genes are given only for firm matches. For some rows the clone size is stated as once, few or many, or as a class when expanded; others skip it.

cdr3_nt: TGTGCCGGCAGCTTAGCAGTCAGGGGCACCGGGGCCAACGTCCTGACTTTC; cdr3_aa: CAGSLAVRGTGANVLTF; clone_size: many; v_call: TRBV7-2; d_call: NA; j_call: TRBJ2-6
cdr3_nt: TGTGCCGCCCAAGACTCGACTCTCGGCGAGCAGTACTTC; cdr3_aa: CAAQDSTLGEQYF; clone_size: many; v_call: TRBV27; d_call: NA; j_call: TRBJ2-7
cdr3_nt: TGTGCCAGCAGAGCAGGGGGGGACTATGGCTACACCTTC; cdr3_aa: CASRAGGDYGYTF; clone_size: many; v_call: TRBV6-5; d_call: TRBD1; j_call: TRBJ1-2
cdr3_nt: TGTGCCAGCAGTTACAAGGCGGGGGACTATGGCTACACCTTC; cdr3_aa: CASSYKAGDYGYTF; clone_size: NA; v_call: TRBV6-5; d_call: NA; j_call: TRBJ1-2
cdr3_nt: TGTGCCAGCTTCTTTGGGCAGAACGAGCAGTACTTC; cdr3_aa: CASFFGQNEQYF; clone_size: many; v_call: TRBV6-5; d_call: NA; j_call: TRBJ2-7
cdr3_nt: TGTGCCAGCAGCTTTTGGTCCCTCGAGAGGACCGGGGAGCTGTTTTTT; cdr3_aa: CASSFWSLERTGELFF; clone_size: many; v_call: TRBV11-1; d_call: NA; j_call: TRBJ2-2
cdr3_nt: TGTGCCAGTAGTATTAGACAACGTGAAGCTTTCTTT; cdr3_aa: CASSIRQREAFF; clone_size: few; v_call: TRBV19; d_call: NA; j_call: TRBJ1-1
cdr3_nt: TGTGCCAGCAGCCCCCGCGAGGGGCAAGAGACCCAGTACTTC; cdr3_aa: CASSPREGQETQYF; clone_size: many; v_call: TRBV12-3/TRBV12-4; d_call: NA; j_call: TRBJ2-5
cdr3_nt: TGTGCCAGCAGCCCGAGGACGGACTCCTACGAGCAGTACTTC; cdr3_aa: CASSPRTDSYEQYF; clone_size: many; v_call: TRBV7-2; d_call: NA; j_call: TRBJ2-7
cdr3_nt: TGTGCCTTCACCGGAGAAGGGCCACCCCTCCACTTT; cdr3_aa: CAFTGEGPPLHF; clone_size: many; v_call: TRBV30; d_call: NA; j_call: TRBJ1-6
cdr3_nt: TGTGCCAGCAGTTGGGGGCAAGTTAGTTTAGCCTACGAGCAGTACTTC; cdr3_aa: CASSWGQVSLAYEQYF; clone_size: many; v_call: TRBV28; d_call: NA; j_call: TRBJ2-7
cdr3_nt: TGTGCCAGCCTTCTCCCCCCAGGGAAAGCTTTCTTT; cdr3_aa: CASLLPPGKAFF; clone_size: NA; v_call: TRBV28; d_call: NA; j_call: TRBJ1-1
cdr3_nt: TGTGCCAGCAGTGTTGAGGGGGGGTACGAGCAGTACTTC; cdr3_aa: CASSVEGGYEQYF; clone_size: many; v_call: TRBV6-1; d_call: NA; j_call: TRBJ2-7
cdr3_nt: TGTGCCAGCGGCAGGGTGGAAAGCTACGAGCAGTACTTC; cdr3_aa: CASGRVESYEQYF; clone_size: many; v_call: TRBV14; d_call: NA; j_call: TRBJ2-7
cdr3_nt: TGTGCCAGCAGTGCACAGGGTAACACCGGGGAGCTGTTTTTT; cdr3_aa: CASSAQGNTGELFF; clone_size: few; v_call: TRBV25-1; d_call: NA; j_call: TRBJ2-2
cdr3_nt: TGTGCCAGCAGTGACAGGGCACGCAATCAGCCCCAGCATTTT; cdr3_aa: CASSDRARNQPQHF; clone_size: NA; v_call: TRBV12-3/TRBV12-4; d_call: TRBD1; j_call: TRBJ1-5
cdr3_nt: TGTGCCAGCAGAATGGGGACTCAGCCCCAGCATTTT; cdr3_aa: CASRMGTQPQHF; clone_size: many; v_call: TRBV6-2/TRBV6-3; d_call: NA; j_call: TRBJ1-5
cdr3_nt: TGCAGTGCTAGAGATACGGGAAACACCATATATTTT; cdr3_aa: CSARDTGNTIYF; clone_size: many; v_call: TRBV20-1; d_call: NA; j_call: TRBJ1-3
cdr3_nt: TGTGCCAGCAGCTCCGACAGCCCCAACACCGGGGAGCTGTTTTTT; cdr3_aa: CASSSDSPNTGELFF; clone_size: many; v_call: TRBV6-5; d_call: NA; j_call: TRBJ2-2
cdr3_nt: TGTGCCAGCACCCAGGGGACTAATCAGCCCCAGCATTTT; cdr3_aa: CASTQGTNQPQHF; clone_size: many; v_call: TRBV6-1; d_call: NA; j_call: TRBJ1-5